The next 32 T cell receptor beta chains were all read from a single sample in a study of PD-L1 blockade in urothelial cancer. Regarding time point: pretreatment peripheral blood. Clones were sequenced by immunoSEQ multiplex PCR, and TCRdb holds only the in-frame ones, with some missing. This table holds 70,000 to 75,000 clones, roughly 84% found once. This specimen consisted of PBMCs, obtained around atezolizumab (anti-PD-L1) treatment. These TCRs come from a woman in her seventies with urothelial cancer.

This chain joins TRBV10-3 and TRBJ2-2; perhaps TRBD2 as D (6 bases). The CDR3 is made up of 17 amino acids. The V gene lost 8 bases and the J gene lost 1 base, with 20 bases spanning the gap. Germline assignment: CDR1 ENHRY and CDR2 SYGVKD. CDR3 region: CAIFSGPGTLNTGELFF. CDR3 nucleotides: TGTGCCATCTTTTCTGGCCCCGGGACTTTGAACACCGGGGAGCTGTTTTTT.

V gene TRBV10-1 combines with J gene TRBJ2-2; D may be TRBD1 (5 bases). Between the trimmed V and J ends, which lost 0 bases and 6 bases, there was a span of 14 bases. This CDR3 spans 16 amino acids. Germline values: CDR1 WNHNN, CDR2 SYGVQD (reference sequence). The CDR3 DNA reads as TGCGCCAGCAGTGAGTCTCGACAGCCATTAGCCGGGGAGCTGTTTTTT. It is translated as CASSESRQPLAGELFF.

The chain combines TRBV6-6 with TRBJ2-5; 7 bases agree with TRBD1. Losses at the gene ends were 5 bases for V and 2 bases for J; bases not matched to a gene: 5. Germline V gene sequence: CDR1 MNHNY, CDR2 SVGAGI (reference sequence). The CDR3 covers 14 residues. In nucleotides, the CDR3 is TGTGCCAGCAGTCACGACAGGGAACAAGAGACCCAGTACTTC. Protein sequence: CASSHDREQETQYF.

The chain employs TRBV7-2 and TRBJ2-2; 13 nucleotides line up with TRBD2. The J segment lost 6 bases and the V segment lost 4 bases, leaving 2 bases of the junction unmatched. The CDR3 has 15 amino acids. Germline V CDR1 and CDR2: SGHTA, FQGNSA. The CDR3 sequence is CASSWTSGGPGELFF. CDR3 DNA: TGTGCCAGCAGCTGGACTAGCGGGGGTCCCGGGGAGCTGTTTTTT.

This chain joins TRBV27 and TRBJ2-3; 7 bases align to TRBD1. Germline loops: CDR1 MNHEY, CDR2 SMNVEV (reference sequence). The V and J ends lost 4 bases and 0 bases, in that order; junction bases with no gene match: 1. The CDR3 runs 14 residues. The CDR3 DNA reads TGTGCCAGCAGTTGGGACAGAAGCACAGATACGCAGTATTTT. As protein: CASSWDRSTDTQYF.

A few counts support this clone. This chain links TRBV6-6 with TRBJ1-4; 7 bases fit TRBD1. This CDR3 region has 15 residues. Germline CDR1 and CDR2: MNHNY and SVGAGI (reference sequence). This chain's CDR3 is CSRKSPGQRVEKLFF. In DNA, the CDR3 is TGTTCCCGCAAGTCGCCGGGACAGAGGGTTGAAAAACTGTTTTTT.

The chain carries TRBV10-2 and TRBJ1-1, with 8 positions matching TRBD1. Trimming at V came to 7 bases and at J to 10 bases, leaving 14 bases not matched to a gene. The germline V gene encodes CDR1 WSHSY and CDR2 SAAADI. There are 14 residues in the CDR3. In DNA form, the CDR3 reads TGCGCCAGCAAAGGGGAAACAGGGGGTTTCGGAGCTTTCTTT. This gives the protein CASKGETGGFGAFF.

CDR3 residues: CASSPTVTNYGYTF. The CDR3 coding sequence is TGTGCCAGCAGCCCGACAGTAACTAACTATGGCTACACCTTC. This sequence joins TRBV7-8 and TRBJ1-2; D is perhaps TRBD1 (5 bases). Germline values: CDR1 SGHVS, CDR2 FQNEAQ. Trimming took off 5 bases at V and 0 bases at J, with 10 bases between the two ends. There are 14 residues in the CDR3.

The chain carries TRBV10-2 and TRBJ2-2; 9 bases agree with TRBD2. The CDR3 covers 16 residues. Trimming cost V 4 bases and J 3 bases; bases outside gene matches: 6. Germline loops: CDR1 WSHSY, CDR2 SAAADI. CDR3 DNA sequence: TGCGCCAGCAGTGTTTGGTCTAGCGGGGACACCGGGGAGCTGTTTTTT. Translation: CASSVWSSGDTGELFF.

The V and J genes are TRBV28 and TRBJ2-5; 14 bases align to TRBD2. The germline gives CDR1 MDHEN, CDR2 SYDVKM. V gave up 3 bases and J gave up 5 bases; unmatched junction bases: 8. This CDR3 is 17 amino acids long. The CDR3 protein is CASSLETSGRAQETQYF. The CDR3 nucleotides are TGTGCCAGCAGTTTGGAGACTAGCGGGAGGGCCCAGGAGACCCAGTACTTC.

This clone was counted a few times. This chain joins TRBV7-2 and TRBJ1-2; TRBD1 aligns across 9 bases. The junction had 10 bases not matched to a gene; V was cut back by 5 bases and J by 6 bases. Germline-derived CDR1 and CDR2 are SGHTA and FQGNSA. The CDR3 covers 15 residues. CDR3 in DNA: TGTGCCAGCAGCCTCCAATACGGGACAGGGAATGGCTACACCTTC. It specifies CASSLQYGTGNGYTF. Combining the CDR3 with reference TRBV7-2 and TRBJ1-2 gives the whole variable domain GAGVSQSPSNKVTEKGKDVELRCDPISGHTALYWYRQSLGQGLEFLIYFQGNSAPDKSGLPSDRFSAERTGGSVSTLTIQRTQQEDSAVYLCASSLQYGTGNGYTFGSGTRLTVV.

The CDR3 spells CATSRGGLAMNTGELFF. CDR3 DNA sequence: TGTGCCACCAGCAGAGGGGGACTAGCGATGAACACCGGGGAGCTGTTTTTT. The chain combines TRBV15 with TRBJ2-2, with 10 bases that match TRBD2. Germline V gene data show CDR1 as LNHNV and CDR2 as YYDKDF (reference sequence). Germline trimming cut 1 base from V and 1 base from J; bases unmatched to any gene: 3. This CDR3 is built from 17 residues.

The chain links TRBV7-6 to TRBJ2-2; D not certain. Trimming left V 1 base short and J 2 bases short, with 8 bases between. This CDR3 is built from 15 residues. The germline V gene encodes CDR1 SGHVS and CDR2 FNYEAQ. The CDR3 bases are TGTGCCAGCAGCTTAGGGTTTAGCAACACCGGGGAGCTGTTTTTT. Its protein product is CASSLGFSNTGELFF.

This chain joins TRBV5-8 and TRBJ2-1; 7 nucleotides match TRBD2. This CDR3 has 15 residues. Losses at the gene ends were 0 bases for V and 5 bases for J; bases not matched to a gene: 5. Looked up from germline, CDR1 is SGHTS and CDR2 is YDEGEE. CDR3 sequence reads: CASSLVLAGHNEQFF. DNA of the CDR3: TGTGCCAGCAGCTTGGTATTAGCGGGTCACAATGAGCAGTTCTTC.

The CDR3, as DNA: TGCGCCAGCAGCCAAGCGGTGGGGGCCTCCGGGAACACTGAAGCTTTCTTT. Its protein is CASSQAVGASGNTEAFF. This sequence joins TRBV4-1 and TRBJ1-1; D is possibly TRBD1 (6 bases). Germline CDR1 reads MGHRA; CDR2 reads YSYEKL. V lost 1 base to trimming and J lost 1 base, with 16 bases between them. This CDR3 is built from 17 residues.

This clone was observed once. This rearrangement joins TRBV28 to TRBJ2-7; 9 nucleotides line up with TRBD1. Unmatched junction bases numbered 6, after V lost 6 bases and J lost 3 bases. The CDR3 contains 14 residues. The germline CDR1 and CDR2 sequences are MDHEN and SYDVKM. CDR3: CASSWGQGHYEQYF. The CDR3 DNA is TGTGCCAGCAGCTGGGGACAGGGACACTACGAGCAGTACTTC.

Comments on this clone: Other DNA sequences in this sample translate to the same CDR3. CDR3 DNA sequence: TGTGCCAGCAGTTTCGACAGGGGGGGGGCTGAAGCTTTCTTT. Protein sequence: CASSFDRGGAEAFF. The rearrangement links TRBV6-6 to TRBJ1-1; 9 bases match TRBD1. The CDR3 runs 14 residues. Germline CDR1 and CDR2: MNHNY and SVGAGI (reference sequence). J gave up 6 bases and V 4 bases, and 6 bases lay outside the gene matches.

The V and J genes are TRBV14 and TRBJ2-5; the match to TRBD2 covers 12 bases. The V gene's germline CDR1 is SGHDN and CDR2 FVKESK. J lost 4 bases, V lost 8 bases, and 2 bases had no gene match. This CDR3 has 13 amino acids. The CDR3 nucleotides are TGTGCCAGCGCGACTAGCGGGGGAGAGACCCAGTACTTC. It translates to CASATSGGETQYF.

This clone showed up just a few times. This sequence joins TRBV29-1 and TRBJ2-5; D possibly corresponds to TRBD1 (6 bases). Per germline, CDR1 SQVTM and CDR2 ANQGSEA. Trimming took 2 bases from V and 5 from J, leaving 6 bases between them. CDR3 length equals 11 residues. The CDR3 nucleotides read TGCAGCGTTGAAAGGGGGGAGACCCAGTACTTC. This gives the protein CSVERGETQYF.

This clone was recorded once. V gene TRBV20-1 combines with J gene TRBJ2-7; D is ambiguous. The CDR3 is 11 residues long. V dropped 7 bases and J dropped 4 bases, with 11 bases sitting between them. Germline assignment: CDR1 DFQATT and CDR2 SNEGSKA (reference sequence). CDR3 amino acids: CSVARRYEQYF. The CDR3 nucleotides read TGCAGTGTCGCGCGGCGATACGAGCAGTACTTC.

CDR3 loop: CASSQEWGQNTEAFF. CDR3 in DNA: TGTGCCAGCAGCCAGGAGTGGGGGCAGAACACTGAAGCTTTCTTT. The chain links TRBV5-4 to TRBJ1-1; a weak D match, TRBD1 (6 bases). Trimming left V 4 bases short and J 1 base short, with 14 bases between. CDR3 length: 15 amino acids. Looked up from germline, CDR1 is SGHNT and CDR2 is YYREEE (reference sequence).

The genes are TRBV9 and TRBJ2-2; D is uncertain. The V end was cut by 0 bases, the J end by 0 bases, with 6 bases between. CDR1 and CDR2 from the germline V gene are SGDLS and YYNGEE. The CDR3 consists of 15 residues. The CDR3 DNA reads TGTGCCAGCAGCGTAGTGCCGGCGAACACCGGGGAGCTGTTTTTT. Protein: CASSVVPANTGELFF.

This chain links TRBV9 with TRBJ1-4, with 7 bases that match TRBD1. The CDR3 covers 14 residues. Germline loops: CDR1 SGDLS, CDR2 YYNGEE. V trimming: 3 bases; J trimming: 7 bases; junction bases outside the gene matches: 6. The DNA of the CDR3 is TGTGCCAGCAGCGAAGGACAGGAGGGTGAAAAACTGTTTTTT. Translation gives CASSEGQEGEKLFF.

This chain joins TRBV30 and TRBJ2-2; D uncertain. V lost 0 bases, J lost 8 bases, and 19 bases lay in between. Germline CDR1 reads GTSNPN; CDR2 reads SVGIG (reference sequence). This CDR3 is 16 amino acids long. Here the CDR3 reads CAWSVETYYPAGELFF. CDR3 bases: TGTGCCTGGAGTGTAGAGACTTATTACCCTGCGGGGGAGCTGTTTTTT. The whole variable domain, remainder taken from reference TRBV30 and TRBJ2-2, is SQTIHQWPATLVQPVGSPLSLECTVEGTSNPNLYWYRQAAGRGLQLLFYSVGIGQISSEVPQNLSASRPQDRQFILSSKKLLLSDSGFYLCAWSVETYYPAGELFFGEGSRLTVL.

This sequence joins TRBV15 and TRBJ2-6; D uncertain. Germline V gives CDR1 LNHNV, CDR2 YYDKDF (reference sequence). Deletions cut 3 bases from V and 4 bases from J, with 7 bases between. The CDR3 loop spans 14 amino acids. The CDR3 DNA sequence: TGTGCCACCAGCAGGAGGTCAGGGGCCAACGTCCTGACTTTC. It yields the protein CATSRRSGANVLTF.

The V and J genes are TRBV21-1 and TRBJ2-3; TRBD2, the D gene given by the table, was not confirmed from the DNA. TRBV21-1 is a recognized pseudogene. The CDR3 has 18 residues. CDR3 bases: TGTGCCAGCAGCAAAGCGGGAGAGAGGGAGCGGGGCACAGATACGCAGTATTTT. Its translation is CASSKAGERERGTDTQYF.

The chain has TRBV18 and TRBJ2-7; perhaps TRBD2 as D (5 bases). The CDR3 sequence is 14 residues long. Germline V lookup: CDR1 KGHSH, CDR2 LQKENI. V was trimmed by 6 bases and J by 0 bases, leaving 12 bases between them. CDR3 sequence reads: CASSPSGSSYEQYF. In DNA, the CDR3 is TGTGCCAGCTCCCCAAGTGGGAGCTCCTACGAGCAGTACTTC.

The V gene is TRBV5-1, the J gene TRBJ2-2; maybe TRBD2 (6 bases). CDR1 is SGHRS and CDR2 is YFSETQ in the germline V gene. V lost 4 bases, J lost 6 bases, and 13 bases lay in between. This CDR3 is built from 14 residues. The CDR3 DNA sequence: TGCGCCAGCAGCGTGGAGCGGGCACCCGGGGAGCTGTTTTTT. Protein sequence: CASSVERAPGELFF.

This clone is a singleton in its sample. This chain's CDR3 is CASSLQGTFNGYTF. CDR3 DNA sequence: TGTGCCAGCAGCCTCCAGGGTACATTCAATGGCTACACCTTC. The chain carries TRBV2 and TRBJ1-2; tentative D call: TRBD1 (5 bases). With 6 bases removed from V and 6 bases from J, the gap between germline ends came to 17 bases. The CDR3 has 14 residues. CDR1 is SNHLY and CDR2 is FYNNEI in the germline V gene. The entire variable domain, with the rest obtained from reference TRBV2 and TRBJ1-2, is as follows: EPEVTQTPSHQVTQMGQEVILRCVPISNHLYFYWYRQILGQKVEFLVSFYNNEISEKSEIFDDQFSVERPDGSNFTLKIRSTKLEDSAMYFCASSLQGTFNGYTFGSGTRLTVV.

The chain combines TRBV6-1 with TRBJ1-1; possibly TRBD1 for D (6 bases). Germline V gene lookup returns CDR1 MNHNS and CDR2 SASEGT. Between the trimmed V and J ends, which lost 5 bases and 5 bases, there was a span of 18 bases. The CDR3 contains 15 residues. This CDR3 is CASSKGAGRGTEAFF. In DNA form, the CDR3 reads TGTGCCAGCAGTAAGGGAGCAGGGAGGGGGACTGAAGCTTTCTTT.

The rearrangement uses TRBV15 and TRBJ2-3; D gene unclear. There are 13 residues in the CDR3. Trimming shortened V by 3 bases and J by 1 base, and 5 bases separated the two germline ends. CDR1 is LNHNV, CDR2 YYDKDF, per germline (reference sequence). Here the CDR3 DNA reads TGTGCCACCAGCAGTATCGGCACAGATACGCAGTATTTT. Protein product: CATSSIGTDTQYF. The full variable domain, completed using reference TRBV15 and TRBJ2-3, is DAMVIQNPRYQVTQFGKPVTLSCSQTLNHNVMYWYQQKSSQAPKLLFHYYDKDFNNEADTPDNFQSRRPNTSFCFLDIRSPGLGDTAMYLCATSSIGTDTQYFGPGTRLTVL.

This clone was observed once. V is TRBV6-6 and J is TRBJ2-3; 7 nucleotides line up with TRBD1. Germline loops: CDR1 MNHNY, CDR2 SVGAGI (reference sequence). Trimming removed 7 bases from V and 4 bases from J; junction bases left unmatched: 8. This CDR3 contains 14 residues. In DNA, the CDR3 is TGTGCCAGCACAACGACAGGGTCGGCAGATACGCAGTATTTT. Protein product: CASTTTGSADTQYF.